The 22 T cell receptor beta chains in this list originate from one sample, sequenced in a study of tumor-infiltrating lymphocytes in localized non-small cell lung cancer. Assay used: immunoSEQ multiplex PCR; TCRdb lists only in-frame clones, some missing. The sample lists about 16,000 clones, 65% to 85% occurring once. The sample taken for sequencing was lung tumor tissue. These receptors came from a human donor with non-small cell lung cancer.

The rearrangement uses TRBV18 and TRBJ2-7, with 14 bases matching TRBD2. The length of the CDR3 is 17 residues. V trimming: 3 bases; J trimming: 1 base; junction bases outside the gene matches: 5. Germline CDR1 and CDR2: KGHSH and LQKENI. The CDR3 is CASSPGTSGRLSYEQYF. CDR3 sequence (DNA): TGTGCCAGCTCACCGGGGACTAGCGGGAGACTATCCTACGAGCAGTACTTC.

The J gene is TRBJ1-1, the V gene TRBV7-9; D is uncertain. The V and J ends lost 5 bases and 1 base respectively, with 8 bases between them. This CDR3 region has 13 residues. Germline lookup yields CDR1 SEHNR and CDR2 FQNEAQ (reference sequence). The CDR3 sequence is CASSAYKNTEAFF. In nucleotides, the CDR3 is TGTGCCAGCAGCGCGTACAAGAACACTGAAGCTTTCTTT. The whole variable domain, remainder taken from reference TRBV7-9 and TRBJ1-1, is DTGVSQNPRHKITKRGQNVTFRCDPISEHNRLYWYRQTLGQGPEFLTYFQNEAQLEKSRLLSDRFSAERPKGSFSTLEIQRTEQGDSAMYLCASSAYKNTEAFFGQGTRLTVV.

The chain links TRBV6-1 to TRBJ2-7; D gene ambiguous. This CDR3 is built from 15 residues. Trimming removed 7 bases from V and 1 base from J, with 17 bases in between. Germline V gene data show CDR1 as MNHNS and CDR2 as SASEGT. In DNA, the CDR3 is TGTGCCAGCACGACCAAGCAAGCCGGTTCCTACGAGCAGTACTTC. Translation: CASTTKQAGSYEQYF.

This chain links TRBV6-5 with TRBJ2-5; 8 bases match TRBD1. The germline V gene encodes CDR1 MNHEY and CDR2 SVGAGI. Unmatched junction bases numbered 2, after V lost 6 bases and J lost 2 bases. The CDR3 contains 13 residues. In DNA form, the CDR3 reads TGTGCCAGCAGCCGACAGGGGCAAGAGACCCAGTACTTC. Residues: CASSRQGQETQYF.

The CDR3 DNA follows: TGTGCCAGCAGCTTAACCTTCCCTGGGAACCTCCACTTT. Encoded protein: CASSLTFPGNLHF. The V call is TRBV7-2, the J call TRBJ1-6, with D hard to call. The V and J ends lost 2 bases and 15 bases respectively, with 14 bases between them. CDR1 is SGHTA and CDR2 is FQGNSA in the germline V gene. The CDR3 spans 13 residues.

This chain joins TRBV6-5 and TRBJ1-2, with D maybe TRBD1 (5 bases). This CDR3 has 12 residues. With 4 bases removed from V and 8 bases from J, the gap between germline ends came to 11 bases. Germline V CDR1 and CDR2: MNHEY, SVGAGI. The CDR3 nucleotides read TGTGCCAGCAGTTTCGTCGGGGGGGGCTACACCTTC. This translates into CASSFVGGGYTF.

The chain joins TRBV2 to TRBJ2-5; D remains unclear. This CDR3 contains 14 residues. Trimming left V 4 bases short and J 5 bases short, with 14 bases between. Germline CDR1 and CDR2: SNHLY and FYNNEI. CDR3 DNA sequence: TGTGCCAGCAGTGGCCAGCTAGGCGCTGAGACCCAGTACTTC. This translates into CASSGQLGAETQYF.

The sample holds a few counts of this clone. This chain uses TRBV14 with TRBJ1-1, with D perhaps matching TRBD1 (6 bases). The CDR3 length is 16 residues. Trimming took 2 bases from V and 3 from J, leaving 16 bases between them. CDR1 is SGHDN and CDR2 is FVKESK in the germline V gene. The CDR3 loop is CASSQPGTAGDTEAFF. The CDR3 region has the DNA TGTGCCAGCAGCCAACCTGGGACGGCAGGGGACACTGAAGCTTTCTTT.

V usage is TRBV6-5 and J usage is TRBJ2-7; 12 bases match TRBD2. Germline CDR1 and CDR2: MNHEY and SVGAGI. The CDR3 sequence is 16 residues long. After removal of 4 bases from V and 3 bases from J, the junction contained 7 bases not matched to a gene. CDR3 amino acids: CASSSPSGGAVYEQYF. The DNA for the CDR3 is TGTGCCAGCAGTTCGCCTAGCGGGGGGGCCGTCTACGAGCAGTACTTC.

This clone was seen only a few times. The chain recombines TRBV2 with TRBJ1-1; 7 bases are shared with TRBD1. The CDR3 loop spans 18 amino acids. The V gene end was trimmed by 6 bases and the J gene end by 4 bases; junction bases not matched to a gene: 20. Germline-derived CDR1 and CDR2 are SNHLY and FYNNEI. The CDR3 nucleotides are TGTGCCAGCAGGCTCAGAGGACAGGCGGGGGGTGTTGGCACTGAAGCTTTCTTT. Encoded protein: CASRLRGQAGGVGTEAFF.

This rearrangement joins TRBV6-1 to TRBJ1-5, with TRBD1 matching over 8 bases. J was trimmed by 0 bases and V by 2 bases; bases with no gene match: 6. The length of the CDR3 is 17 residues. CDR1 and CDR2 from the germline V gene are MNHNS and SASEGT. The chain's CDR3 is CASSEKRTGNSNQPQHF. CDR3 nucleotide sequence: TGTGCCAGCAGTGAAAAGAGGACAGGGAATAGCAATCAGCCCCAGCATTTT.

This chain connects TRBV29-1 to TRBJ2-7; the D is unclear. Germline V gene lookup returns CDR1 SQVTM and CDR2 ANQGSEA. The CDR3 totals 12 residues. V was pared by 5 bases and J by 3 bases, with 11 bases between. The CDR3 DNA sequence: TGCAGCGTTCGAGGTTTTCTCTACGAGCAGTACTTC. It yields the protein CSVRGFLYEQYF.

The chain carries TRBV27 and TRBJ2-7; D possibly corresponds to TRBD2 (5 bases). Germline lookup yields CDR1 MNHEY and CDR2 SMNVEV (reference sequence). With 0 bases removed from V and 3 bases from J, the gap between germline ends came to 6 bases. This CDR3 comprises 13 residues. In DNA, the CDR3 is TGTGCCAGCAGTTTATCGCGGGTCTACGAGCAGTACTTC. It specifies CASSLSRVYEQYF.

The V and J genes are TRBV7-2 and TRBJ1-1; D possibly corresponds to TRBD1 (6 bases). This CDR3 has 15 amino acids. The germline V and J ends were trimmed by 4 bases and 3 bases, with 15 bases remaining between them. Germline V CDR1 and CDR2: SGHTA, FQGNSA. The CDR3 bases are TGTGCCAGCAGCTCCCACAGGGTTGCGGACACTGAAGCTTTCTTT. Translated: CASSSHRVADTEAFF.

The CDR3 sequence: CASSRGKGTGELFF. The CDR3 DNA sequence: TGCGCCAGCAGTCGGGGAAAGGGCACCGGGGAGCTGTTTTTT. This sequence joins TRBV10-1 and TRBJ2-2; D possibly corresponds to TRBD2 (5 bases). Per the germline V gene, CDR1 is WNHNN and CDR2 is SYGVQD (reference sequence). V lost 5 bases, J lost 4 bases, and 11 bases lay in between. The CDR3 sequence is 14 residues long.

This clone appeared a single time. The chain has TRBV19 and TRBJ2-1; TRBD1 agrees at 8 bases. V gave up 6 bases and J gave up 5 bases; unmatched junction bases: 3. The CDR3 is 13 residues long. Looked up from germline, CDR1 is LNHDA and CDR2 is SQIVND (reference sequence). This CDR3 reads CASRRTGNNEQFF. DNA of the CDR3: TGTGCCAGTAGGAGGACAGGGAACAATGAGCAGTTCTTC.

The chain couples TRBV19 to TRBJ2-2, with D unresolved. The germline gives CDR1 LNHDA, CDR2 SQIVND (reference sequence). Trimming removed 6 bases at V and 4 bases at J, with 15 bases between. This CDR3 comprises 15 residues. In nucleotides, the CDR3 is TGTGCCAGTAGGAGAACGCCTGTGGGCACCGGGGAGCTGTTTTTT. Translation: CASRRTPVGTGELFF.

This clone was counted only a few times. The DNA for the CDR3 is TGCAGCGTTTCTAGCGGGAGCCAAGAGACCCAGTACTTC. It codes for CSVSSGSQETQYF. The V gene is TRBV29-1, the J gene TRBJ2-5, with 10 nucleotides matching TRBD2. CDR3 length equals 13 residues. From germline, CDR1 is SQVTM and CDR2 ANQGSEA. V was clipped by 5 bases and J by 1 base; unmatched bases: 1.

Here the CDR3 reads CASSLAGREVYGYTF. Here the CDR3 DNA reads TGTGCCAGCAGCTTGGCCGGCAGGGAAGTGTATGGCTACACCTTC. The chain links TRBV5-6 to TRBJ1-2; tentative D call: TRBD1 (5 bases). Trimming shortened V by 0 bases and J by 5 bases, and 14 bases separated the two germline ends. CDR3 length: 15 amino acids. Germline loops: CDR1 SGHDT, CDR2 YYEEEE.

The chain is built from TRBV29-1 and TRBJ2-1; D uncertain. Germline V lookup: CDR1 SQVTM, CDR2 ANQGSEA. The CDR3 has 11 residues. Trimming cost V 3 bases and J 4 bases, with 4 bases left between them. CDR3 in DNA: TGCAGCGTTGAGAGTTACAATGAGCAGTTCTTC. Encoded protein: CSVESYNEQFF.

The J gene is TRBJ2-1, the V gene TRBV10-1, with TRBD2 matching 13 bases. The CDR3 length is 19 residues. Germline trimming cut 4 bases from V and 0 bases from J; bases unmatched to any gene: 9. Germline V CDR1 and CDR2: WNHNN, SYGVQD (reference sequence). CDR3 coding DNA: TGCGCCAGCAGTGTGACTAGCGGGAGGCCTCTCAGCTCCTACAATGAGCAGTTCTTC. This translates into CASSVTSGRPLSSYNEQFF.

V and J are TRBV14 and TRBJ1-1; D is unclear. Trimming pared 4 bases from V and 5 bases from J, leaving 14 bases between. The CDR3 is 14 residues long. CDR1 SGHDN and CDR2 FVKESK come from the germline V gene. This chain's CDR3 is CASSRRGGVTEAFF. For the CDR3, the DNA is TGTGCCAGCAGCCGCCGGGGTGGGGTTACTGAAGCTTTCTTT. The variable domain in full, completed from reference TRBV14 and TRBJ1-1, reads EAGVTQFPSHSVIEKGQTVTLRCDPISGHDNLYWYRRVMGKEIKFLLHFVKESKQDESGMPNNRFLAERTGGTYSTLKVQPAELEDSGVYFCASSRRGGVTEAFFGQGTRLTVV.